The entry below gives a single TCR beta chain sequence along with its context. What this receptor recognizes is not known. No qualities accompany the bases; no much larger clone lies one base away. This sample's time point label indicates: week 11, during vaccination. Each vaccine dose was 300 ug of a 20-mer mutant IDH1 peptide in Montanide, given subcutaneously with topical imiquimod. Donors had newly diagnosed WHO grade 3 or 4 IDH1-mutant astrocytomas with loss of nuclear ATRX. The samples were drawn from NOA16, a multicentre, single-arm, open-label phase I trial in Germany that tested a mutant IDH1 peptide vaccine in humans for the first time. Genomic DNA for TCRB sequencing was isolated from EDTA blood with the DNeasy Blood and Tissue Kit. This record belongs to a study of a mutant IDH1 vaccine in newly diagnosed glioma (dated by TCRdb to the early 2020s). About the investigation overall: Across visits V03 through V10, patients got a total of eight vaccinations, given in weeks 1, 3, 5, 7, 11, 15, 19 and 23. Peripheral blood samples were drawn at six visits, namely V03 (baseline), V05, V07, V10, V12 and V13. In the chemotherapy-containing groups, vaccination started alongside temozolomide cycles, whereas in patients who had radiotherapy alone it started 4-6 weeks after radiotherapy. Longitudinal TCRB deep sequencing was done for about two dozen treated patients, wherever samples were available for exploratory analyses. Before enrollment, patients had received standard therapy of radiotherapy alone, temozolomide alone, or radiochemotherapy with temozolomide; most received the combination. Of the approximately 30 treated patients, approximately 62% were male and about 40% were female, and the mean age was roughly 40 years.

Beyond this particular receptor, the publication reports: No apparent relationship was observed between pseudoprogression and alterations in the top peripheral T cell clonotypes detected by TCRB sequencing. Immune responses induced by the vaccine were seen in approximately 93% of patients across multiple MHC alleles. PBMC samples for TCRB deep sequencing were selected based on availability. According to the authors, sample limitations meant that analyses of patient blood samples could not be reproduced.

Libraries came from the immunoSEQ multiplex PCR assay. Rearranged TCR beta chain sequences were amplified with the hsTCRB Kit following the manufacturer's protocol. An Illumina MiSeq was used to sequence the TCRB libraries. The authors processed their data as follows. The proprietary platform of the kit vendor was used for demultiplexing, trimming and gene mapping. Sourced from immuneACCESS, this table was stored by TCRdb with only in-frame sequences that have V and J called. A share of the clones is absent; for the studies checked, an unresolved V gene accounts for under half, and the remainder has no known explanation. That table is the source of V, J and clone size, and D and trimming were worked out from the DNA. The sample table shows roughly 120,000 clones, and 80% are seen once. 4.5% to 7% of the sample is held by the ten biggest clonotypes. The CDR3 measures 15 amino acids from cysteine to phenylalanine. Only the CDR3 part of the read is kept: 45 bases, read in frame from the first base. V is cut back by 1 base and J by 4 bases, with 9 bases in the junction unmatched. From a lookup of the germline V gene (reference sequence), CDR1 and CDR2 are GTSNPN and SVGIG.

Specimen: PBMCs, collected from a glioma patient whose treatment included an IDH1 peptide vaccine. This TCR was recovered from a man aged 40-49 years with glioma. The chain is encoded by TRBV30 joined to TRBJ2-5; TRBD1 lines up with 7 middle nucleotides. The CDR3 protein: CAWSDYTGEGETQYF. The nucleotide sequence reads TGTGCCTGGAGTGATTATACAGGGGAAGGAGAGACCCAGTACTTC. The CDR3, completed at both ends by the reference TRBV30 and TRBJ2-5 genes, gives the full variable domain SQTIHQWPATLVQPVGSPLSLECTVEGTSNPNLYWYRQAAGRGLQLLFYSVGIGQISSEVPQNLSASRPQDRQFILSSKKLLLSDSGFYLCAWSDYTGEGETQYFGPGTRLLVL.